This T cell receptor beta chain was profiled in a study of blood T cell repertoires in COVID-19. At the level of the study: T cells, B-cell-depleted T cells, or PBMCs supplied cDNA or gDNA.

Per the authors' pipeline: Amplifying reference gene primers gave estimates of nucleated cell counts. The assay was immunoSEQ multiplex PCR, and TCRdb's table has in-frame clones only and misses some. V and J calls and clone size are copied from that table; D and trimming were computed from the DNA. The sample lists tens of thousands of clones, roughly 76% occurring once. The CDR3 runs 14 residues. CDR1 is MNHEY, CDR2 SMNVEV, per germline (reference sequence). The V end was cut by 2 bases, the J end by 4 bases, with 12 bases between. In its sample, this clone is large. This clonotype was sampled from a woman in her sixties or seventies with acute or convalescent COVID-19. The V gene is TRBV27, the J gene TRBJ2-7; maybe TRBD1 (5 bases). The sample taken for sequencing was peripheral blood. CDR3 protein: CASSLGASWYEQYF. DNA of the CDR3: TGTGCCAGCAGTTTAGGGGCTAGTTGGTACGAGCAGTACTTC.